Shown below are 25 T cell receptor beta chains from a single sample sequenced in a study of CD8 T cells in ankylosing spondylitis. TCRdb analysed the 5' RACE reads with MiXCR anew, one entry per CDR3 protein. Altogether some 300,000 distinct CDR3 sequences are present, about a fifth being singletons, with the ten largest covering under 4%. Input material: blood, either unsorted or a sorted T cell fraction (not recorded which). These receptors came from a female donor with ankylosing spondylitis or in good health (not recorded which).

The chain couples TRBV9 to TRBJ2-7; 9 bases are shared with TRBD2. With V trimmed by 0 bases and J by 5 bases, 6 bases remained unmatched. CDR3 size: 15 residues. The germline V gene encodes CDR1 SGDLS and CDR2 YYNGEE. CDR3 protein: CASSVEPSGMDEQYF. CDR3 DNA sequence: TGTGCCAGCAGCGTAGAGCCTAGCGGGATGGACGAGCAGTACTTC.

The J gene is TRBJ2-2, the V gene TRBV12-3 or TRBV12-4; TRBD2 is a possible D gene (5 bases). The CDR3 is 15 residues long. Trimming took off 7 bases at V and 7 bases at J, with 19 bases between the two ends. CDR3 sequence: CASTLGAGSGGELFF. The CDR3 DNA sequence: TGTGCCAGCACCCTGGGAGCCGGCTCAGGCGGGGAGCTGTTTTTT.

This clonotype was recorded a few times. This chain uses TRBV24-1 with TRBJ2-1, with TRBD1 identical over 7 bases. With 3 bases clipped from V and 7 bases from J, the junction kept 8 bases outside the gene matches. Germline CDR1 is KGHDR and CDR2 is SFDVKD. This CDR3 comprises 15 residues. The CDR3 bases are TGTGCCACCAGTGATACAGGGGCTACCGGAAATGAGCAGTTCTTC. Its translation is CATSDTGATGNEQFF.

This clonotype came up a few times. The chain employs TRBV3-1 and TRBJ2-5, with 8 positions matching TRBD2. V trimming: 2 bases; J trimming: 5 bases; junction bases outside the gene matches: 7. CDR3 length equals 15 residues. Germline CDR1 reads LGHDT; CDR2 reads YNNKEL (reference sequence). The CDR3, as DNA: TGTGCCAGCAGCCAAAACCAGCGGGAGACGGAGACCCAGTACTTC. Translated: CASSQNQRETETQYF.

This clonotype has a handful of counts. This chain joins TRBV24-1 and TRBJ2-3, with TRBD2 identical over 9 bases. Germline CDR1 and CDR2: KGHDR and SFDVKD. CDR3 length: 17 residues. The V and J ends lost 7 bases and 4 bases, in that order; junction bases with no gene match: 14. The CDR3 nucleotides are TGTGCCACCAGCCGTCCTGAGGGCGGGAGGGCCTCAGATACGCAGTATTTT. As protein: CATSRPEGGRASDTQYF.

This clonotype was seen only a few times. The CDR3 is CASSEGLAGGEETQYF. In DNA form, the CDR3 reads TGTGCCAGCAGCGAAGGACTAGCGGGGGGGGAGGAGACCCAGTACTTC. This chain links TRBV11-3 with TRBJ2-5, with 15 bases identical to TRBD2. The CDR3 sequence is 16 residues long. The ends lost 5 bases at V and 5 bases at J; junction bases unmatched: 6. Looked up from germline, CDR1 is SGHNT and CDR2 is YENEEA. Complete variable domain (other parts from reference TRBV11-3 and TRBJ2-5): EAGVVQSPRYKIIEKKQPVAFWCNPISGHNTLYWYLQNLGQGPELLIRYENEEAVDDSQLPKDRFSAERLKGVDSTLKIQPAELGDSAVYLCASSEGLAGGEETQYFGPGTRLLVL.

V and J are TRBV11-3 and TRBJ1-2; no definite D call. CDR1 and CDR2 (germline): SGHNT, YENEEA. The V and J ends lost 0 bases and 8 bases respectively, with 4 bases between them. CDR3 size: 11 residues. CDR3 nucleotide sequence: TGTGCCAGCAGCTTAGAGGAAGGCTACACCTTC. It codes for CASSLEEGYTF.

The chain links TRBV6-4 to TRBJ2-7, with D perhaps given as TRBD1 or TRBD2 (5 bases each). V gave up 7 bases and J gave up 0 bases, with 16 bases separating them. This CDR3 contains 15 residues. Germline assignment: CDR1 MRHNA and CDR2 SNTAGT. CDR3 region: CASKMRGPGSYEQYF. The CDR3 DNA follows: TGTGCCAGCAAAATGAGGGGACCGGGCTCCTACGAGCAGTACTTC.

The chain combines TRBV3-1 with TRBJ1-1; no firm D call. The V end lost 3 bases, the J end lost 1 base, and 9 bases lay between the germline ends. Germline CDR1 and CDR2: LGHDT and YNNKEL (reference sequence). CDR3 length: 14 amino acids. CDR3 protein: CASSQAGRNTEAFF. DNA of the CDR3: TGTGCCAGCAGCCAGGCTGGGAGGAACACTGAAGCTTTCTTT.

This clonotype was counted only a few times. The genes are TRBV7-8 and TRBJ2-1; 9 bases agree with TRBD1. Germline CDR1 is SGHVS and CDR2 is FQNEAQ. The CDR3 loop spans 15 amino acids. Trimming took 5 bases from V and 4 from J; bases not matched to a gene: 6. The CDR3 loop is CASSVRTGVYNEQFF. CDR3 sequence (DNA): TGTGCCAGCAGCGTTAGGACAGGGGTATACAATGAGCAGTTCTTC.

J is TRBJ2-1 and V is TRBV5-1, with D maybe TRBD2 (5 bases). Germline values: CDR1 SGHRS, CDR2 YFSETQ. Trimming removed 1 base at V and 3 bases at J, with 14 bases between. This CDR3 spans 16 amino acids. The CDR3 here is CASSLSWTQSYNEQFF. The CDR3 DNA reads as TGCGCCAGCAGCTTGTCATGGACTCAGAGCTACAATGAGCAGTTCTTC.

J is TRBJ2-3 and V is TRBV2; 10 bases map to TRBD2. V dropped 7 bases and J dropped 2; count of bases not matched to a gene: 9. This CDR3 region has 16 residues. Germline lookup yields CDR1 SNHLY and CDR2 FYNNEI. CDR3 residues: CASKREGQISTDTQYF. CDR3 DNA: TGTGCCAGCAAGCGGGAGGGCCAAATATCCACAGATACGCAGTATTTT.

The chain couples TRBV13 to TRBJ2-3; D is unclear. The V end lost 6 bases, the J end lost 2 bases, and 18 bases lay between the germline ends. This CDR3 is built from 16 residues. CDR1 is PRHDT and CDR2 is FYEKMQ in the germline V gene (reference sequence). CDR3 coding DNA: TGTGCCAGCAGTGCCGGACGTTGGGCCAACACAGATACGCAGTATTTT. This encodes CASSAGRWANTDTQYF. Complete variable domain (other parts from reference TRBV13 and TRBJ2-3): AAGVIQSPRHLIKEKRETATLKCYPIPRHDTVYWYQQGPGQDPQFLISFYEKMQSDKGSIPDRFSAQQFSDYHSELNMSSLELGDSALYFCASSAGRWANTDTQYFGPGTRLTVL.

This clonotype was seen ten or more times. V usage is TRBV5-1 and J usage is TRBJ2-3; the D gene is possibly TRBD2 (6 bases). The CDR3 has 15 residues. Germline-derived CDR1 and CDR2 are SGHRS and YFSETQ. The V and J ends lost 2 bases and 3 bases respectively, with 13 bases between them. The CDR3 here is CASSLEPGGTDTQYF. CDR3 DNA: TGCGCCAGCAGCTTAGAACCAGGAGGGACAGATACGCAGTATTTT.

V and J are TRBV12-3 or TRBV12-4 and TRBJ1-6; the D is unclear. Trimming stripped 5 bases from V and 7 bases from J, with 12 bases between. The CDR3 runs to 14 residues. CDR3 residues: CASSPQRVNSPLHF. The CDR3, as DNA: TGTGCCAGCAGTCCCCAGAGGGTCAATTCACCCCTCCACTTT.

This clonotype was detected only a few times. V usage is TRBV5-6 and J usage is TRBJ1-4, with 9 bases that match TRBD1. Germline V gene lookup returns CDR1 SGHDT and CDR2 YYEEEE. The CDR3 has 15 residues. Trimming cost V 4 bases and J 1 base; bases outside gene matches: 2. The CDR3 sequence is CASSRTGVTNEKLFF. The CDR3 DNA reads TGTGCCAGCAGCCGGACAGGGGTAACTAATGAAAAACTGTTTTTT.

This clonotype was recorded only once. At one end, the junction sequence differs from germline, possibly due to a read error. The chain uses TRBV7-7 and TRBJ2-1, with a tentative D call TRBD2 (6 bases). The germline V gene has CDR1 SSHAT and CDR2 FNYEAQ (reference sequence). There are 16 residues in the CDR3. CDR3 amino acids: CASSLGALAPWDEQFF. In DNA, the CDR3 is TGTGCTAGCAGCTTAGGGGCACTAGCCCCCTGGGATGAGCAGTTCTTC.

This clonotype was seen only a few times. The CDR3: CASTGGTNEKLFF. For the CDR3, the DNA is TGTGCCTCCACAGGGGGAACTAATGAAAAACTGTTTTTT. The V and J genes are TRBV10-3 and TRBJ1-4; 8 bases fit TRBD1. Germline-derived CDR1 and CDR2 are ENHRY and SYGVKD. V lost 11 bases and J lost 1; bases outside the gene matches: 3. The CDR3 is 13 residues long.

The chain combines TRBV30 with TRBJ2-6; D is undetermined. Germline CDR1 reads GTSNPN; CDR2 reads SVGIG (reference sequence). The CDR3 has 15 amino acids. Trimming left V 3 bases short and J 0 bases short, with 9 bases between. CDR3 in DNA: TGTGCCTGGAGCCAAACCGGCTCTGGGGCCAACGTCCTGACTTTC. Residues: CAWSQTGSGANVLTF.

The sample holds many counts of this clonotype. The V gene is TRBV20-1, the J gene TRBJ2-5, with D uncertain. Trimming removed 2 bases from V and 6 bases from J, with 13 bases in between. Per the germline V gene, CDR1 is DFQATT and CDR2 is SNEGSKA (reference sequence). The CDR3 covers 13 residues. The CDR3 bases are TGCAGTGCTAGATGGCCTCTTGAGAAGACCCAGTACTTC. It is translated as CSARWPLEKTQYF.

This clonotype was seen at least ten times. The chain carries TRBV29-1 and TRBJ1-1, with D uncertain. Germline V gene sequence: CDR1 SQVTM, CDR2 ANQGSEA. Trimming removed 2 bases at V and 8 bases at J, with 9 bases between. The CDR3 has 11 residues. The DNA of the CDR3 is TGCAGCGTTGAAAAGGGAGCAGAAGCTTTCTTT. Protein sequence: CSVEKGAEAFF.

The V and J genes are TRBV12-3 or TRBV12-4 and TRBJ1-1; D unclear. The CDR3 contains 14 residues. The V and J ends lost 8 bases and 0 bases respectively, with 13 bases between them. The CDR3 protein is CASLGKLVNTEAFF. The CDR3 DNA follows: TGTGCCAGCCTCGGCAAACTCGTGAACACTGAAGCTTTCTTT.

The chain has TRBV5-1 and TRBJ2-3; D is perhaps TRBD2 (5 bases). The germline V gene encodes CDR1 SGHRS and CDR2 YFSETQ. This CDR3 spans 14 amino acids. V was shortened by 2 bases and J by 11 bases, with 18 bases between the two germline ends. CDR3 DNA: TGCGCCAGCAGCTTCCGGCCGGGGAACGAGAGGCAGTATTTT. Translated: CASSFRPGNERQYF.

The J gene is TRBJ2-3, the V gene TRBV24-1; 13 bases align to TRBD2. This CDR3 spans 17 amino acids. The V and J ends lost 4 bases and 5 bases, in that order; junction bases with no gene match: 8. Germline CDR1 reads KGHDR; CDR2 reads SFDVKD. CDR3 loop: CATSDTGLAGVKDTQYF. CDR3 bases: TGTGCCACCAGTGACACCGGACTAGCGGGAGTAAAAGATACGCAGTATTTT.

The rearrangement links TRBV7-9 to TRBJ2-7; 10 bases align to TRBD1. CDR3 size: 14 residues. The junction had 4 bases not matched to a gene; V was cut back by 5 bases and J by 3 bases. Per the germline V gene, CDR1 is SEHNR and CDR2 is FQNEAQ (reference sequence). The CDR3 is CASSKGDRGYEQYF. The CDR3 DNA follows: TGTGCCAGCAGCAAGGGGGACAGGGGCTACGAGCAGTACTTC.